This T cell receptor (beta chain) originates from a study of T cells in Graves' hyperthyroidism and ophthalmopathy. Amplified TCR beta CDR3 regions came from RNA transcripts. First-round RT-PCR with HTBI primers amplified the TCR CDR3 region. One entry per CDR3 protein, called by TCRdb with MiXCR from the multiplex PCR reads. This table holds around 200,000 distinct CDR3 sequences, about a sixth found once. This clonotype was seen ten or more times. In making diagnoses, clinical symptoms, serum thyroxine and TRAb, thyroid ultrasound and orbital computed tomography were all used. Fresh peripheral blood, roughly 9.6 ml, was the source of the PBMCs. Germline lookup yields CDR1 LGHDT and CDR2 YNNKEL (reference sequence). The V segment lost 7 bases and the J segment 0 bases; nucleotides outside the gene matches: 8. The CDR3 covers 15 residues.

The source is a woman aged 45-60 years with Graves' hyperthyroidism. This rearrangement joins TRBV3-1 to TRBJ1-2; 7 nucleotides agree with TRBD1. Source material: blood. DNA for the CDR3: TGTGCCAGCACCACTGACAGGGAAGCTAACTATGGCTACACCTTC. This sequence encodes CASTTDREANYGYTF. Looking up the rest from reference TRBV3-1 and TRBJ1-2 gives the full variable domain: DTAVSQTPKYLVTQMGNDKSIKCEQNLGHDTMYWYKQDSKKFLKIMFSYNNKELIINETVPNRFSPKSPDKAHLNLHINSLELGDSAVYFCASTTDREANYGYTFGSGTRLTVV.